The present T cell receptor beta chain was sequenced within a study of cytotoxic CD8 clonotypes in ibrutinib-treated CLL (dated by TCRdb to the early 2020s). Background for the entire study: The cohort had about a dozen relapsed/refractory and 15 treatment-naive patients; fewer than 18 were IGHV unmutated. Partial responses were observed in approximately 24 patients and complete responses in 2; after a median follow-up of 68 months, remission was maintained in 14 patients and progression was observed in some twelve. Response samples were obtained after a median of about 13 months of treatment, with a range of about 6 to 40 months. On average, each sample yielded around 230,000 productive templates and tens of thousands of productive rearrangements. Of the 85 to 95 participants in the trial, roughly 26 had longitudinal samples available. Cryopreserved peripheral blood mononuclear cells were collected before treatment, at response, and at either disease progression or sustained remission. All remission and progressive disease samples were collected while patients were still receiving ibrutinib. The paper's findings and limits, for the study overall: At ibrutinib response clonality went up, during sustained remission it held steady, and at progression it dropped back toward baseline. Baseline clonality was found to be higher than that of age-matched healthy donors and was strongly correlated with circulating CD8+ T-cell counts. Sustained-remission and progressing patients did not have matched sampling times, and lymph node repertoires were not examined. Public clonotypes were rare and either shrank or stayed stable during treatment, and the rise in clonality at ibrutinib response reflected expansion of private clonotypes.

The CDR3, from cysteine to phenylalanine, totals 13 residues. CDR3 DNA is the only sequence kept; it has 39 bases, read in frame from the first base. CDR1 and CDR2 (SGHNT, YYREEE) derive from the germline V gene (reference sequence). Unmatched junction bases come to 6, with V trimmed by 7 bases and J by 5 bases. Each clonotype received, on average, 10x coverage in deep resolution sequencing performed on a MiSeq, where the target depth lay between 1 in 1 million and 1 in 200,000 T cells. The immunoSEQ hsTCRB Kit was used to generate TCR beta libraries. Per the authors' processing: Data were analyzed with ImmunoSEQ Data Assistant and ImmunoSEQ Analyzer, with V, D and J genes assigned per IMGT definitions. Clonality, with values ranging from 0 to 1, was calculated as one minus the normalized Shannon entropy of productive rearrangement frequencies. Only overrepresented clonotypes making up at least 0.05% of each patient's repertoire were included in the public clonotype analysis. Roughly 13 repertoires from age-matched healthy donors, obtained from immuneACCESS, served as clonality controls. Drawn from immuneACCESS, this table holds only the in-frame rearrangements with V and J called that TCRdb kept. Clones are partly lost; checked studies trace under half to an unresolved V gene and leave the rest unexplained. D and trimming were read from the DNA, whereas the V and J calls and clone size are those reported in that table. In this sample the table shows about 57,000 clones, 55% to 70% of which occur a single time. The ten largest clones take up around 20% of the sample.

In the paper's terms, the time point label means: 20 to 25 months on ibrutinib. For TCR beta library preparation, about 2 micrograms of genomic DNA were isolated from cryopreserved PBMCs. Longitudinal blood samples from CLL patients receiving ibrutinib monotherapy were subjected to high-throughput TCR beta sequencing. Patients were enrolled in a phase 2 open-label single-center ibrutinib monotherapy trial. With respect to this clone: This clone's antigen is unknown. There are no base qualities to consult, and no much larger clone falls within one base.

Specimen: PBMCs, collected after 24 months of ibrutinib treatment. The clonotype was recovered from a human donor with chronic lymphocytic leukemia. The rearranged chain carries TRBV5-4 and TRBJ1-1; 9 nucleotides in the junction match TRBD1. The CDR3 in this case is CASRYRGRTEAFF. The DNA sequence is given as TGTGCCAGCCGCTACAGGGGGCGAACTGAAGCTTTCTTT.